This entry features one T cell receptor beta chain sequence. Its antigen is undetermined. Germline loops: CDR1 SGHNT, CDR2 YENEEA. V lost 4 bases and J 4 bases, leaving 14 bases between the germline ends. The CDR3 is made up of 14 amino acids. The sample is drawn from a study of early stage breast cancer tumors. Broader study findings: Blood repertoires resembled normal breast more than tumor. Chain pairing and CD4, CD8 or FOXP3 expression were not captured.

Generated by immunoSEQ multiplex PCR, the TCRdb table keeps only in-frame clones and is missing some. The sample records roughly 25,000 clones, approximately 67% being singletons. This TCR derives from a person aged 60 to 70 with breast cancer. Sequencing was performed on breast tumor tissue. The chain couples TRBV11-3 to TRBJ2-7; D is perhaps TRBD1 (7 bases). In DNA form, the CDR3 reads TGTGCCAGCAGCTACCAGGGGGGACAGTACGAGCAGTACTTC. Its translation is CASSYQGGQYEQYF.